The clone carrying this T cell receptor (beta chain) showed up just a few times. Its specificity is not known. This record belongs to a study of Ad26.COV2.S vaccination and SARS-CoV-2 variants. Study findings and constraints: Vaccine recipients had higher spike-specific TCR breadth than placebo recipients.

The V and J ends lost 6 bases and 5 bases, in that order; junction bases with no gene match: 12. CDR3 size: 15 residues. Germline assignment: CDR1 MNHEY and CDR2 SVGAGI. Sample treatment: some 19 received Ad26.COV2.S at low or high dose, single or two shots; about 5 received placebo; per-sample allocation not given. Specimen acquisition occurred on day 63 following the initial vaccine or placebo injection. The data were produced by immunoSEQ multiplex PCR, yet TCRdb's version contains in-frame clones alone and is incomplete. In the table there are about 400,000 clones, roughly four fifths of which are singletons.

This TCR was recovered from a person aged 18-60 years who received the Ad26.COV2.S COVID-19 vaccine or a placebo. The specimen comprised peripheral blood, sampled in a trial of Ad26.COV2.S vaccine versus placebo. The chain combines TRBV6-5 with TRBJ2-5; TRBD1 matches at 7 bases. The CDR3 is CASRQADRYRETQYF. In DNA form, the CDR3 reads TGTGCCAGCAGACAAGCGGACAGGTACCGGGAGACCCAGTACTTC.